The T cell receptor (beta chain) described here comes from a study of breast tumors, draining lymph nodes, adjacent tissues. Study-wide results and caveats: Luminal-like breast cancer showed significantly greater tumor-nontumor repertoire similarity than basal-like breast cancer did. The lymph node origin of tumor T cells was framed as consistent with a hypothesis, not demonstrated. Compared with lymph nodes, tumors were less diverse; compared with nontumor tissue, more. Data fit most tumor T cells coming from lymph node, expanding in tumor.

This clonotype has just a few counts. Antigen specificity is unknown. Looked up from germline, CDR1 is LGHDT and CDR2 is YNNKEL (reference sequence). With 4 bases removed from V and 7 bases from J, the gap between germline ends came to 10 bases. The CDR3 is 13 amino acids. Samples came from axillary lymph nodes draining the breast cancer. TCRdb ran MiXCR on the multiplex PCR reads and lists one entry per CDR3 protein. Of some 150,000 distinct CDR3 sequences listed, around 20% are singletons. The sequenced sample was axillary lymph node tissue. The chain couples TRBV3-1 to TRBJ2-2, with no clear D. This clonotype originated in a female donor with breast cancer. Some clones in this sample may be carry-over from other donors' samples. In DNA form, the CDR3 reads TGTGCCAGCAGCCCCCGGCGAGACGGGGAGCTGTTTTTT. As protein: CASSPRRDGELFF.